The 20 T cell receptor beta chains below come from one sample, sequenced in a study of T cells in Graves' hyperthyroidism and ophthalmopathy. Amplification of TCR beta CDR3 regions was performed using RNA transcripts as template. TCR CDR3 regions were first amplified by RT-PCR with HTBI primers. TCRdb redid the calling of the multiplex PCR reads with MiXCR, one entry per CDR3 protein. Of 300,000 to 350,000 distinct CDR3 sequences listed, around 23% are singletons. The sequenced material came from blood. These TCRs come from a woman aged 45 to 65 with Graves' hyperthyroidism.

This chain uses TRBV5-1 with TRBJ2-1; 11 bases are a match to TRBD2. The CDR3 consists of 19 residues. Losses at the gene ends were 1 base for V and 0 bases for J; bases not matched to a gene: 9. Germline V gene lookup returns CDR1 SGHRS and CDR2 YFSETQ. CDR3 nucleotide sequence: TGCGCCAGCAGCTTGTTACCGACTAGCGGGGCGAGCTCCTACAATGAGCAGTTCTTC. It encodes CASSLLPTSGASSYNEQFF.

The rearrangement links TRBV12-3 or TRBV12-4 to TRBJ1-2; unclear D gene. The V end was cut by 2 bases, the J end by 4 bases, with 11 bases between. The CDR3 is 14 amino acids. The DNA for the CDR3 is TGTGCCAGCAGTTTAAGAGAACGTAGCTATGGCTACACCTTC. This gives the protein CASSLRERSYGYTF.

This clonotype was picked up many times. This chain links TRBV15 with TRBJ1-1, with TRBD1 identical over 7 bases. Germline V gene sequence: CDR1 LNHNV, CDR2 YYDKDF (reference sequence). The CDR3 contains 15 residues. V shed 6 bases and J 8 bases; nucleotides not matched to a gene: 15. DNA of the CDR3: TGTGCCACCAGGGCTTGGGACAGCCTTGGCCACGAAGCTTTCTTT. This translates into CATRAWDSLGHEAFF.

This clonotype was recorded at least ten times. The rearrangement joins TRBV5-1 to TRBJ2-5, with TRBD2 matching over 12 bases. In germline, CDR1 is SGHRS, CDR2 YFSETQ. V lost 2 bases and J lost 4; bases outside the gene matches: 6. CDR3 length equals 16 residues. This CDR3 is CASSFVLGLAGETQYF. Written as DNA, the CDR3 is TGCGCCAGCAGCTTTGTCTTGGGACTAGCGGGAGAGACCCAGTACTTC.

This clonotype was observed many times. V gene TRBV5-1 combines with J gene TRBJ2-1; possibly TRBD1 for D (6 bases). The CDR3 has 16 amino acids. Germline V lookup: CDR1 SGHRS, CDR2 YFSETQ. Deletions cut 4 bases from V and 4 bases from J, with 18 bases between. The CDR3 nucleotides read TGCGCCAGCAGCCCGACCCCCGGGACATTGTACAATGAGCAGTTCTTC. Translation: CASSPTPGTLYNEQFF.

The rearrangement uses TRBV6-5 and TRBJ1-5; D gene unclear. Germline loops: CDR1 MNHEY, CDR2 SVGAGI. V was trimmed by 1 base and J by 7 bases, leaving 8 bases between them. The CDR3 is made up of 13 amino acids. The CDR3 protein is CASSYLMEQPQHF. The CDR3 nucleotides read TGTGCCAGCAGTTACTTGATGGAACAGCCCCAGCATTTT.

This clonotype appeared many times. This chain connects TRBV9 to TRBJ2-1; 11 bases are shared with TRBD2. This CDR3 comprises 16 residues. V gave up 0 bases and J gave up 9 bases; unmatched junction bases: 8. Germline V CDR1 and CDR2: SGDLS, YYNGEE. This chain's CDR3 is CASSVGIAGGPGEQFF. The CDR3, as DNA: TGTGCCAGCAGCGTAGGAATAGCGGGGGGGCCTGGTGAGCAGTTCTTC. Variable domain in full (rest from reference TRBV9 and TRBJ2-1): DSGVTQTPKHLITATGQRVTLRCSPRSGDLSVYWYQQSLDQGLQFLIQYYNGEERAKGNILERFSAQQFPDLHSELNLSSLELGDSALYFCASSVGIAGGPGEQFFGPGTRLTVL.

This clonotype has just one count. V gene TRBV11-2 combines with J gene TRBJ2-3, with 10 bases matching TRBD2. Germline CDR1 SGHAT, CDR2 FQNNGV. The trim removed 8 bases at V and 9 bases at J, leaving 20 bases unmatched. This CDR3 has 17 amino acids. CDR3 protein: CASFSPAAGGGMETQYF. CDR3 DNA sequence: TGTGCCAGCTTCTCCCCGGCAGCGGGAGGGGGGATGGAAACGCAGTATTTT.

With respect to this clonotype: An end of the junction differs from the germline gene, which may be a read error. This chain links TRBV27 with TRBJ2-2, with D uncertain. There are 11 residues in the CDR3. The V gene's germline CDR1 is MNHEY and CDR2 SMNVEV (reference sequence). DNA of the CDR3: TGTGCCAGCATTTTAGGCGGGGAGCTGTTTTTT. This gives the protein CASILGGELFF.

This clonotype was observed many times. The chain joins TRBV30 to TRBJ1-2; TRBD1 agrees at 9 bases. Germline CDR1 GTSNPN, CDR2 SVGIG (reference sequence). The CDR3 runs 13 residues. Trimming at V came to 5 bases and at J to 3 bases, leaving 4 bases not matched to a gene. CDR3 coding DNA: TGTGCCTGGCGGGACAGGGCCGACTATGGCTACACCTTC. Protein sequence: CAWRDRADYGYTF.

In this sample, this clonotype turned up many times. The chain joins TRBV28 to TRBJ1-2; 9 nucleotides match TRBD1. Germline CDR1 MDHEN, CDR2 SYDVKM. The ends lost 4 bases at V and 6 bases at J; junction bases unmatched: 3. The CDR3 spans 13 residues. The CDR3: CASSSRDRDGYTF. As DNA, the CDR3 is TGTGCCAGCAGTTCTCGGGACAGGGATGGCTACACCTTC.

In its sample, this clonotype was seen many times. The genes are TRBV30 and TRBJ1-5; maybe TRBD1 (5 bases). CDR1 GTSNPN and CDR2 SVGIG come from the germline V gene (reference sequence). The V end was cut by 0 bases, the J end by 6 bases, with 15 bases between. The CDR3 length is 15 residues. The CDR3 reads CAWSVNEGSIQPQHF. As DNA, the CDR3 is TGTGCCTGGAGTGTAAACGAGGGGTCTATTCAGCCCCAGCATTTT.

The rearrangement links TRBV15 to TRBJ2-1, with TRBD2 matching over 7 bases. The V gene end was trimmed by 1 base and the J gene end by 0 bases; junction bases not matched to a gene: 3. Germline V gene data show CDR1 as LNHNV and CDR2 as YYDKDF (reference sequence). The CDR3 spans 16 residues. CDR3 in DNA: TGTGCCACCAGCAGAGCTGGCGGGAGCTCCTACAATGAGCAGTTCTTC. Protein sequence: CATSRAGGSSYNEQFF.

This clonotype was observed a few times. As DNA, the CDR3 is TGTGCCAGCTCACCACTTCTAGCGGGAGGACAAGAGACCCAGTACTTC. This sequence encodes CASSPLLAGGQETQYF. The chain combines TRBV18 with TRBJ2-5; 11 bases line up with TRBD2. This CDR3 has 16 residues. V was pared by 1 base and J by 2 bases, with 3 bases of the junction left unmatched. Germline V gives CDR1 KGHSH, CDR2 LQKENI.

The CDR3: CASGLGRLGLIYEQYF. The CDR3 region has the DNA TGTGCTAGTGGTTTGGGCAGACTAGGGTTGATTTACGAGCAGTACTTC. The V call is TRBV12-5, the J call TRBJ2-7, with a possible D match to TRBD2 (6 bases). Per germline, CDR1 LGHNT and CDR2 FRNRAP. This CDR3 has 16 residues. V gave up 1 base and J gave up 4 bases, with 17 bases separating them.

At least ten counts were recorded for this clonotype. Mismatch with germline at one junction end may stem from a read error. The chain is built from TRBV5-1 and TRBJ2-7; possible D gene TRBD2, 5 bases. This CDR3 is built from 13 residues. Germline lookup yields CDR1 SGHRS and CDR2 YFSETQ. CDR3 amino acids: CASSLGSTYEQYF. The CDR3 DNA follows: TGTGCCAGCAGTTTAGGGAGTACCTACGAGCAGTACTTC.

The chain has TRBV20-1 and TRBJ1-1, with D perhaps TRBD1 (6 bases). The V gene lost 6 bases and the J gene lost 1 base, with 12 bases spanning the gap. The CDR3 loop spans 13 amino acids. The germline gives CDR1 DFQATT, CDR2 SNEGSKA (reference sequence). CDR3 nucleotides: TGCAGTGCCAGGAGGGGGAAGAACACTGAAGCTTTCTTT. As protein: CSARRGKNTEAFF.

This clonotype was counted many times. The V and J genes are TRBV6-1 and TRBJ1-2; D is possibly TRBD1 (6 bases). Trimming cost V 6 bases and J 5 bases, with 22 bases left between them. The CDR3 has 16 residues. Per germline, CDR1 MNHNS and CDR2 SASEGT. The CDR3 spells CASRYTLFGGEYGYTF. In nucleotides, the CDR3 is TGTGCCAGCAGATATACCCTCTTCGGGGGCGAGTATGGCTACACCTTC.

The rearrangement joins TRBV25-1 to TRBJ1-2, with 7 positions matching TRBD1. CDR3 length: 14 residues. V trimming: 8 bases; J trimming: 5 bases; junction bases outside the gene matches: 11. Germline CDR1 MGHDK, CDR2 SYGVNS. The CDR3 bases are TGTGCCAGCGGCCCGACAGGGAAAGGGTATGGCTACACCTTC. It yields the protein CASGPTGKGYGYTF.

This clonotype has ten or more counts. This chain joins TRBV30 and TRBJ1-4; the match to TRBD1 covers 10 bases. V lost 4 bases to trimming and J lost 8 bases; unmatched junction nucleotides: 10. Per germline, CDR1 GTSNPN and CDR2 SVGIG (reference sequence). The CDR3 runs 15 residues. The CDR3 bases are TGTGCCTGGACCGGAAGACAGGGGGCGCGGGAAAAACTGTTTTTT. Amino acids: CAWTGRQGAREKLFF.